The rows below give T cell receptor beta chains drawn from one sample of a study of CD8+CD57+ T cells in acquired aplastic anemia. MiXCR was run by TCRdb on the reads, yielding one entry per CDR3 protein. Counted here are some 180,000 distinct CDR3 sequences, roughly three fifths occurring once; the ten biggest clones make up roughly 43%. Input material: sorted CD4+, CD8+, or CD8+CD57+ T cells (not recorded which) from PBMCs. Receptors were obtained from a human donor with aplastic anemia. Each CDR3 is given with its conserved first and last residue. A D gene is named only where the DNA matches it firmly. Size is stated for part of the rows, as once, few or many counts, or as a class when the clone is expanded.

abundance	d_gene	v_gene	j_gene	CDR3nt	CDR3aa
NA	TRBD1	TRBV10-3	TRBJ1-6	TGTGCCATCAGTGACCCTACAGGGGGCGGGGGTTCACCCCTCCACTTT	CAISDPTGGGGSPLHF
NA	NA	TRBV6-1	TRBJ2-1	TGTGCCAGCAGTGACGCAGACAAGTACAATGAGCAGTTCTTC	CASSDADKYNEQFF
once	NA	TRBV7-3	TRBJ2-7	TGTGCCAGCGAATGGGTTCCCTACGAGCAGTACTTC	CASEWVPYEQYF
many	TRBD1	TRBV19	TRBJ2-7	TGTGCCAGTAGTGCCGGGACAGGGTTTCTCTACGAGCAGTACTTC	CASSAGTGFLYEQYF
many	TRBD2	TRBV20-1	TRBJ2-7	TGCAGTGCATGGCTAGCGGGGGCCATAGTCTACGAGCAGTACTTC	CSAWLAGAIVYEQYF
NA	NA	TRBV20-1	TRBJ1-6	TGCAGTGCTACCCGAGACGTATATGGACCCCTCCACTTT	CSATRDVYGPLHF
NA	NA	TRBV2	TRBJ2-1	TGTGCCAGCAGTGCAAGGGGATATAATGAGCAGTTCTTC	CASSARGYNEQFF
NA	TRBD2	TRBV7-3	TRBJ2-3	TGTGCCAGCAGCTTAAGGACTAGCGGGGGGTTGGATACGCAGTATTTT	CASSLRTSGGLDTQYF
many	TRBD1	TRBV6-5	TRBJ1-1	TGTGCCAGCAGTTCGGGACAGGGAACTGAAGCTTTCTTT	CASSSGQGTEAFF
NA	NA	TRBV24-1	TRBJ2-1	TGTGCCACCAGTGATCCTGACATGCGCGGCGAGCAGTTCTTC	CATSDPDMRGEQFF
NA	NA	TRBV7-9	TRBJ2-7	TGTGCCAGCAGCCGTCCGGGTTTCCCCTACGAGCAGTGCTTC	CASSRPGFPYEQCF
NA	NA	TRBV2	TRBJ2-2	TGTGCCAGCAGTGTCGGGAGATACACCGGGGAGCTGTTTTTT	CASSVGRYTGELFF
once	TRBD1	TRBV5-1	TRBJ1-3	TGCGCCAGCAGCCCCATTGCAGGGGGTAACACCATATATTTT	CASSPIAGGNTIYF
few	NA	TRBV2	TRBJ2-7	TGTGCCAGCGGGTACGAAACCTACGAGCAGTACTTC	CASGYETYEQYF
NA	TRBD2	TRBV29-1	TRBJ2-1	TGCAGCGTTCTCCTAGCGGGAGTTGAGCAGTTCTTC	CSVLLAGVEQFF
NA	NA	TRBV2	TRBJ1-1	TGTGCCAGCAGTGAGCAACTGGTGGGACGGACCAACACTGAAGCTTTCTTT	CASSEQLVGRTNTEAFF
NA	TRBD1	TRBV30	TRBJ1-2	TGTGCCTGGAGTGTACAGGGGGATGGCTACACCTTC	CAWSVQGDGYTF
NA	NA	TRBV5-1	TRBJ2-6	TGCGCCAGCAGCTTGGGGGACAACGTCCTGACTTTC	CASSLGDNVLTF
NA	TRBD1	TRBV25-1	TRBJ1-6	TGTGCCAGCACCGGGCAGGGGGGTAATTCACCCCTCCACTTT	CASTGQGGNSPLHF
NA	NA	TRBV20-1	TRBJ2-3	TGCAGTGCGCTGGGCACAGATACGCAGTATTTT	CSALGTDTQYF
few	NA	TRBV27	TRBJ1-1	TGTGCCAGCAGTTTAACGGGTCCCCCGGATTACACTGAAGCTTTCTTT	CASSLTGPPDYTEAFF
many	NA	TRBV6-1	TRBJ1-6	TGTGCCATCCACATCGGCGGGTCACCCCTCCACTTT	CAIHIGGSPLHF
few	TRBD2	TRBV5-1	TRBJ2-3	TGCGCCAGCAGCTTTGCTAGCGGGGGGATCACAGATACGCAGTATTTT	CASSFASGGITDTQYF
NA	NA	TRBV27	TRBJ2-7	TGTGCCAGCGGAGTGGCCCTTTACGAGCAGTACTTC	CASGVALYEQYF
NA	NA	TRBV5-1	TRBJ1-6	TGCGCCAGCAGTGATGCCGAGAACTCACCCCTCCACTTT	CASSDAENSPLHF
once	TRBD2	TRBV7-9	TRBJ2-7	TGTGCCAGCAGCCCGACTGAGCGGGATACCCCCTACGAGCAGTACTTC	CASSPTERDTPYEQYF
NA	NA	TRBV7-9	TRBJ1-1	TGTGCCAGCAGCCCCGACGGTAGCGGGGGGCTCATGAACACTGAAGCTTTCTTT	CASSPDGSGGLMNTEAFF
NA	NA	TRBV20-1	TRBJ2-7	TGCAGTGCCTCCACCGGAGGGGGGAGGGAAGCCTACGAGCAGTACTTC	CSASTGGGREAYEQYF
NA	TRBD2	TRBV2	TRBJ2-3	TGTGCCAGCAGTGGCAACGGGGGGAAGATAGATACGCAGTATTTT	CASSGNGGKIDTQYF
NA	NA	TRBV2	TRBJ1-5	TGTGCCAGCAGTGAGGAGGGAGGGCGATCCTACGAGCATTTT	CASSEEGGRSYEHF
NA	NA	TRBV7-8	TRBJ2-7	TGTGCCAGCAGCTATACAGGGAGGACAGACACCGTACGAGGGCAGTACTTC	CASSYTGRTDTVRGQYF
NA	NA	TRBV20-1	TRBJ1-2	TGCAGTGCTAATCCCCTCGAGGCCTATGGCTACACCTTC	CSANPLEAYGYTF
many	TRBD1	TRBV27	TRBJ2-7	TGTGCCAGCAGTTTATCGGGACAGGGGACCAACTACGAGCAGTACTTC	CASSLSGQGTNYEQYF
few	NA	TRBV2	TRBJ2-7	TGTGCCAGCAGTCTGGGGGGCGGAGAGCAGTACTTC	CASSLGGGEQYF
few	NA	TRBV24-1	TRBJ2-1	TGTGCCACCAGTGATTCATACCGCGTTGCGGGACACCTCTCCTACAATGAGCAGTTCTTC	CATSDSYRVAGHLSYNEQFF